This T cell receptor beta chain came from a study of blood T cell repertoires in COVID-19. About the research overall: Some COVID-19 samples were acute and others convalescent; all came from the United States, Italy and Spain. T cells, B-cell-depleted T cells, or PBMCs provided the cDNA or gDNA that served as material.

This CDR3 has 13 amino acids. Germline loops: CDR1 SQVTM, CDR2 ANQGSEA. The ends were cut back, 7 bases at V and 8 bases at J, with 18 bases in the middle. Methods used by the authors: For nucleated cells, counts were estimated from reference gene primer amplification. The table came from immunoSEQ multiplex PCR; TCRdb's copy has only in-frame clones and leaves some out. V and J calls and clone size are copied from that table; D and trimming were computed from the DNA. The sample consists of 150,000 to 200,000 clones, nearly 90% of them appearing once. The sequence was obtained from a man aged 60-69 years with active or convalescent COVID-19. The sample was peripheral blood. The chain links TRBV29-1 to TRBJ2-1, with D perhaps TRBD1 (6 bases). The CDR3 loop reads CSGRDRSWDEQFF. CDR3 nucleotides: TGCAGCGGCCGAGACAGGTCCTGGGATGAGCAGTTCTTC.